This section outlines one TCR beta chain sequence together with its context. Looked up from germline, CDR1 is LGHNA and CDR2 is YSLEER. The CDR3 contains 22 residues. J gave up 4 bases and V 1 base, and 22 bases lay outside the gene matches. In the authors' methods: Reference gene primer amplification in the assay estimated nucleated cell counts. The assay was immunoSEQ multiplex PCR, and TCRdb's table has in-frame clones only and misses some. For V, J and clone size, that table is used; D and trimming come from the DNA. The repertoire consists of under 300,000 clones, with around 80% occurring once and the leading ten covering roughly 3.4%. The data stem from a study of blood T cell repertoires in COVID-19. Study-level background: Whether acute or convalescent, the COVID-19 samples came from the United States, Italy and Spain. T cells, B-cell-depleted T cells, or PBMCs supplied cDNA or gDNA.

V usage is TRBV4-3 and J usage is TRBJ2-1; 10 bases line up with TRBD2. The TCR comes from a woman aged 18 to 35 with acute or convalescent COVID-19. The sequenced sample was peripheral blood. CDR3 bases: TGCGCCAGCAGCCAAGTCTTCGCCCTAGCGGGAGTGATCGCACCAAAATACAATGAGCAGTTCTTC. It codes for CASSQVFALAGVIAPKYNEQFF.